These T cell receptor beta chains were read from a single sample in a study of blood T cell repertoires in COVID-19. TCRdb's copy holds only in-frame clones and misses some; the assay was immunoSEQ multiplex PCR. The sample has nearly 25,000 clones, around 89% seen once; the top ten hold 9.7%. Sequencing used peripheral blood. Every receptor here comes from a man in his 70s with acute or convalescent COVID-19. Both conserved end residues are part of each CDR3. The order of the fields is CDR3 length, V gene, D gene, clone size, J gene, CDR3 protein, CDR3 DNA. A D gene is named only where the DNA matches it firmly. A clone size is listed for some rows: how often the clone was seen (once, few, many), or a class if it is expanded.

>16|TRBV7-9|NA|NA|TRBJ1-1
CASSPPRGLGNTEAFF
TGTGCCAGCAGCCCACCAAGAGGTCTAGGGAACACTGAAGCTTTCTTT
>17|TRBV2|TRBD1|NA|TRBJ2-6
CASSPRDRGSGANVLTF
TGTGCCAGCAGCCCCCGGGACAGAGGCTCTGGGGCCAACGTCCTGACTTTC
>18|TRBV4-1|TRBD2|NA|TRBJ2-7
CASSPYPGGTSEYYEQYF
TGCGCCAGCAGCCCCTACCCGGGGGGAACTAGCGAGTATTACGAGCAGTACTTC
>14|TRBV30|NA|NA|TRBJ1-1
CAWSVSRANTEAFF
TGTGCCTGGAGTGTATCCAGGGCGAACACTGAAGCTTTCTTT
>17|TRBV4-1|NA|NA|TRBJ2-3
CASSQDQGRVFADTQYF
TGCGCCAGCAGCCAAGATCAGGGCAGGGTGTTTGCAGATACGCAGTATTTT
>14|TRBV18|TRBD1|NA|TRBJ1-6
CASSPGTGSSPLHF
TGTGCCAGCTCACCAGGGACAGGAAGTTCACCCCTCCACTTT
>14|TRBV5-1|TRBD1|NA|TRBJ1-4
CASSSQGVNEKLFF
TGCGCCAGCAGCTCACAGGGGGTTAATGAAAAACTGTTTTTT
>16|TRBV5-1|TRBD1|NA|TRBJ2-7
CASSWGQPGIPYEQYF
TGCGCCAGCAGCTGGGGACAGCCCGGAATTCCCTACGAGCAGTACTTC
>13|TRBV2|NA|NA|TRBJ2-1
CASSVGQYNEQFF
TGTGCCAGCAGTGTGGGGCAATACAATGAGCAGTTCTTC
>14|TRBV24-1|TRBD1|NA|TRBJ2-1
CATQTGGSYNEQFF
TGTGCCACCCAGACAGGGGGCTCCTACAATGAGCAGTTCTTC
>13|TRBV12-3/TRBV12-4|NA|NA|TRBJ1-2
CASTLAGGHGYTF
TGTGCCAGCACATTGGCGGGGGGTCATGGCTACACCTTC
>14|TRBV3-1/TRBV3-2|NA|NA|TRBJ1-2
CASSQETGLFGYTF
TGTGCCAGCAGCCAAGAAACAGGGCTTTTTGGCTACACCTTC
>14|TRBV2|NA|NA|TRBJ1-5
CASSAQMGNQPQHF
TGTGCCAGCAGTGCACAGATGGGCAATCAGCCCCAGCATTTT
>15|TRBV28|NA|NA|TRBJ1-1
CASSLNGGRNTEAFF
TGTGCCAGCAGTTTAAACGGGGGTAGGAACACTGAAGCTTTCTTT
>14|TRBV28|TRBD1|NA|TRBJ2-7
CASKAGGPNYEQYF
TGTGCCAGCAAGGCAGGGGGCCCGAACTACGAGCAGTACTTC
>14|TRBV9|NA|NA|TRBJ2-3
CASSVGRGTDTQYF
TGTGCCAGCAGCGTAGGGAGGGGCACAGATACGCAGTATTTT
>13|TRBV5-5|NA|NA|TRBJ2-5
CASSLYSQETQYF
TGTGCCAGCAGCTTGTACTCACAAGAGACCCAGTACTTC
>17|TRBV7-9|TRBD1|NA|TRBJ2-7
CASSLETATGFSYEQYF
TGTGCCAGCAGCTTAGAAACCGCGACAGGGTTCTCCTACGAGCAGTACTTC
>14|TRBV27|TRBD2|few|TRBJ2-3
CASSFGLAGVTQYF
TGTGCCAGCAGTTTTGGTCTAGCGGGAGTTACGCAGTATTTT
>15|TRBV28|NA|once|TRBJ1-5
CASSKAGALRQPQHF
TGTGCCAGCAGTAAGGCAGGGGCTTTGAGGCAGCCCCAGCATTTT
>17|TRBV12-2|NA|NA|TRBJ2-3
CASRLDLDSSSTDTQYF
TGTGCAAGTCGCCTTGACCTGGACAGTTCTAGCACAGATACGCAGTATTTT
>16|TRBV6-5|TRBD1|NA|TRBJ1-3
CASSYVTGGTGNTIYF
TGTGCCAGCAGTTACGTGACAGGGGGGACTGGAAACACCATATATTTT
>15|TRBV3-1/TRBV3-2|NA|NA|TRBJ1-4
CASSPKYPGQEKLFF
TGTGCCAGCAGCCCCAAGTACCCCGGACAGGAAAAACTGTTTTTT
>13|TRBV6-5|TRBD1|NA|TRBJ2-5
CASGQGRGETQYF
TGTGCCAGCGGACAGGGCCGGGGGGAGACCCAGTACTTC
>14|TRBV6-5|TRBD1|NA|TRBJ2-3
CASSYSRGLDTQYF
TGTGCCAGCAGTTACTCCAGGGGGCTGGATACGCAGTATTTT
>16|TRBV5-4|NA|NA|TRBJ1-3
CASSLDLQDFGNTIYF
TGTGCCAGCAGCTTGGATTTACAAGATTTTGGAAACACCATATATTTT
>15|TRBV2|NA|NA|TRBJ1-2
CASSGIPTGSRGYTF
TGTGCCAGCAGTGGCATCCCTACAGGGAGTCGGGGCTACACCTTC
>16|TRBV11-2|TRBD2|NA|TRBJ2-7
CASSIPGTSGSYEQYF
TGTGCCAGCAGCATTCCCGGGACTAGCGGATCCTACGAGCAGTACTTC
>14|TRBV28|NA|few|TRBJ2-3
CASSFLSGTDTQYF
TGTGCCAGCAGTTTCCTGAGCGGCACAGATACGCAGTATTTT